This T cell receptor beta chain came from a study of shared clonotypes between healthy human individuals. Findings and caveats of the study: Generation probability values for non-shared clonotypes were lower than those for clonotypes shared by all four donors. Richness estimates generally favored naive over memory subsets.

Naive CD8 cells were CD45RO-negative, positively selected for CCR7, excluding terminally differentiated effector memory CD45RA+ cells. Donors comprised only Caucasian adults living in Nashville, Tennessee. V was clipped by 5 bases and J by 4 bases, with 18 bases between them. The V gene's germline CDR1 is MNHEY and CDR2 SMNVEV (reference sequence). The CDR3 spans 16 residues. As regards this clone: The antigen is undetermined.

Sequencing was at deep level. TCRdb's copy holds only in-frame clones and misses some; the assay was immunoSEQ multiplex PCR. The table has roughly 550,000 clones, 95% seen once. This chain uses TRBV27 with TRBJ2-1; TRBD1 might be the D (6 bases). The specimen sequenced was naive CD8+ T cells sorted from blood. This TCR came from a woman aged 30 to 39 in good health. The chain's CDR3 is CASSEKWQGPYNEQFF. The CDR3 bases are TGTGCCAGCAGTGAGAAATGGCAGGGGCCTTACAATGAGCAGTTCTTC.